A single sample gave rise to the 3 T cell receptor beta chains below, sequenced in a study of shared clonotypes between healthy human individuals. Profiling relied on immunoSEQ multiplex PCR, and the TCRdb table lists in-frame clones only, not all of them. The sample has hundreds of thousands of clones; 85% to 95% are singletons. Selected positively for CCR7 and CD45RO-negative, naive CD8 cells excluded terminally differentiated effector memory CD45RA+ cells. Material for sequencing was naive CD8+ T cells sorted from blood. These receptor sequences come from a woman aged 25-40 years in good health.

J is TRBJ1-2 and V is TRBV9; tentative D call: TRBD1 (5 bases). V lost 4 bases and J 6 bases, leaving 10 bases between the germline ends. Per germline, CDR1 SGDLS and CDR2 YYNGEE. This CDR3 contains 12 residues. DNA of the CDR3: TGTGCCAGCAGCCGCTGGGGGGATGGCTACACCTTC. Translation: CASSRWGDGYTF.

The chain links TRBV10-3 to TRBJ2-1, with D perhaps matching TRBD2 (5 bases). With 6 bases removed from V and 7 bases from J, the gap between germline ends came to 22 bases. This CDR3 region has 16 residues. The germline V gene encodes CDR1 ENHRY and CDR2 SYGVKD. The CDR3, as DNA: TGTGCCATCAGGGTTTCCGAGGGCTCGGGTTATAATGAGCAGTTCTTC. Its translation is CAIRVSEGSGYNEQFF.

V gene TRBV4-2 combines with J gene TRBJ2-7, with 16 bases identical to TRBD2. The ends lost 2 bases at V and 2 bases at J; junction bases unmatched: 18. There are 22 residues in the CDR3. Germline lookup yields CDR1 LGHNA and CDR2 YNFKEQ. The CDR3: CASSQNTMPGTSGGDSTYEQYF. The CDR3 DNA follows: TGTGCCAGCAGCCAAAACACCATGCCCGGGACTAGCGGGGGGGACAGTACCTACGAGCAGTACTTC.